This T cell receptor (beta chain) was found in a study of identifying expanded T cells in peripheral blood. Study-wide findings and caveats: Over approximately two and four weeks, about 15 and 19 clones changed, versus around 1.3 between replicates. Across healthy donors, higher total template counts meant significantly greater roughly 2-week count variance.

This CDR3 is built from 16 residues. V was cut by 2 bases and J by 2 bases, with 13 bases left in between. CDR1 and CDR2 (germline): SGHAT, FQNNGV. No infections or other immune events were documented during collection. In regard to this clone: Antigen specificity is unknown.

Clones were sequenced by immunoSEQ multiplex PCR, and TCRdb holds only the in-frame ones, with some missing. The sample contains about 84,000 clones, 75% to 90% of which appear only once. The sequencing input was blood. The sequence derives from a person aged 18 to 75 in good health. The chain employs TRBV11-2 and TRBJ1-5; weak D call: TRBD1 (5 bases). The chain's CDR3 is CASSLTGTVGNQPQHF. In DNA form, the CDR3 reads TGTGCCAGCAGCTTAACCGGGACGGTCGGCAATCAGCCCCAGCATTTT.